This TCR beta chain was documented in a study of blood T cell repertoires in COVID-19. Across the study: Specimens from acute and convalescent COVID-19 originated in the United States, Italy and Spain.

In the authors' methods: Scientists estimated how many nucleated cells there were by amplifying reference gene primers. Generated by immunoSEQ multiplex PCR, the TCRdb table keeps only in-frame clones and is missing some. The V and J calls and clone size come from that table; D and trimming were worked out from the DNA. The repertoire holds roughly 140,000 clones, with about 91% as singletons. Germline CDR1 reads SGHTA; CDR2 reads FQGNSA. This CDR3 contains 14 residues. V was shortened by 5 bases and J by 10 bases, with 18 bases between the two germline ends. This clone was observed a few times. The chain couples TRBV7-2 to TRBJ2-1, with a tentative D call TRBD1 (5 bases). Sequencing was performed on peripheral blood. This TCR was recovered from a human donor in a cohort sampled during active COVID-19. The CDR3 coding sequence is TGTGCCAGCAGCGCCCCCGGGCAGGGAAGGGAGCAGTTCTTC. It encodes CASSAPGQGREQFF.